This entry lists 19 T cell receptor beta chains sequenced from one sample in a study of T cells in Graves' hyperthyroidism and ophthalmopathy. RNA transcripts gave rise to amplified TCR beta CDR3 regions. First-round RT-PCR of the TCR CDR3 relied on the HTBI primer set. MiXCR, applied by TCRdb to the multiplex PCR reads, yields one record per CDR3 protein. The sample has 450,000 to 700,000 distinct CDR3 sequences; around 45% are singletons. Material: peripheral blood or thyroid tissue (not recorded which). Every receptor here comes from an adult woman with Graves' disease, either hyperthyroidism or ophthalmopathy (not recorded which).

In its sample, this clonotype was seen many times. V and J are TRBV7-3 and TRBJ2-2; D possibly uses TRBD1 or TRBD2 (5 bases each). V lost 4 bases, J lost 3 bases, and 9 bases lay in between. Germline V gives CDR1 SGHTA, CDR2 FQGTGA. The CDR3 length is 14 residues. The CDR3 spells CASSSRGDTGELFF. The CDR3 DNA reads as TGTGCCAGCAGCTCCCGAGGGGACACCGGGGAGCTGTTTTTT.

This clonotype was observed at least ten times. The rearrangement joins TRBV19 to TRBJ1-5; a possible D gene is TRBD1 (6 bases). This CDR3 spans 17 amino acids. Germline CDR1 reads LNHDA; CDR2 reads SQIVND (reference sequence). Trimming removed 5 bases at V and 0 bases at J, with 17 bases between. CDR3 protein: CASSGRGWGASNQPQHF. The CDR3 DNA follows: TGTGCCAGTAGTGGAAGGGGATGGGGGGCTAGCAATCAGCCCCAGCATTTT. Combining the CDR3 with reference TRBV19 and TRBJ1-5 gives the whole variable domain DGGITQSPKYLFRKEGQNVTLSCEQNLNHDAMYWYRQDPGQGLRLIYYSQIVNDFQKGDIAEGYSVSREKKESFPLTVTSAQKNPTAFYLCASSGRGWGASNQPQHFGDGTRLSIL.

The chain couples TRBV10-3 to TRBJ2-3; D gene unclear. The CDR3 loop spans 16 amino acids. Looked up from germline, CDR1 is ENHRY and CDR2 is SYGVKD. V lost 1 base and J 2 bases, leaving 13 bases between the germline ends. The CDR3 DNA reads TGTGCCATCAGTGAGTTGGGCGACTCTTTCACAGATACGCAGTATTTT. It encodes CAISELGDSFTDTQYF.

The rearrangement uses TRBV10-3 and TRBJ1-5; a possible D gene is TRBD1 (5 bases). Germline V gene lookup returns CDR1 ENHRY and CDR2 SYGVKD. The CDR3 runs 14 residues. The V end lost 6 bases, the J end lost 1 base, and 10 bases lay between the germline ends. The CDR3 nucleotides are TGTGCCATCAGGATGGGGGGAAGCAATCAGCCCCAGCATTTT. It yields the protein CAIRMGGSNQPQHF.

The rearrangement uses TRBV7-8 and TRBJ2-5, with D perhaps TRBD1 or TRBD2 (5 bases each). CDR1 SGHVS and CDR2 FQNEAQ come from the germline V gene. V was shortened by 2 bases and J by 3 bases, with 16 bases between the two germline ends. The CDR3 has 16 residues. The CDR3 sequence is CASSLSSAGREETQYF. CDR3 coding DNA: TGTGCCAGCAGCTTAAGTAGCGCAGGGCGGGAAGAGACCCAGTACTTC.

This clonotype was detected ten times or more. The V call is TRBV2, the J call TRBJ2-7; D gene uncertain. This CDR3 has 15 amino acids. Germline CDR1 is SNHLY and CDR2 is FYNNEI. Trimming stripped 4 bases from V and 3 bases from J, with 16 bases between. Here the CDR3 DNA reads TGTGCCAGCAGTGGAAGCCACCGAACTGACTACGAGCAGTACTTC. Amino acid sequence: CASSGSHRTDYEQYF.

This clonotype was counted many times. The chain links TRBV6-5 to TRBJ2-7; no clear D. Trimming left V 2 bases short and J 0 bases short, with 8 bases between. The CDR3 totals 14 residues. Per germline, CDR1 MNHEY and CDR2 SVGAGI. The CDR3 here is CASSYEGPSYEQYF. The CDR3 DNA follows: TGTGCCAGCAGTTACGAAGGTCCCTCCTACGAGCAGTACTTC.

This clonotype was recorded at least ten times. The chain is built from TRBV11-2 and TRBJ1-2; no clear D. Germline loops: CDR1 SGHAT, CDR2 FQNNGV. The CDR3 consists of 11 residues. Trimming cost V 5 bases and J 8 bases, with 9 bases left between them. CDR3 protein: CASSRARGYTF. The CDR3 DNA is TGTGCCAGCAGCCGGGCTAGGGGCTACACCTTC.

The V call is TRBV2, the J call TRBJ1-2; D unresolved. The CDR3 covers 13 residues. V gave up 7 bases and J gave up 7 bases, with 16 bases separating them. Germline V gives CDR1 SNHLY, CDR2 FYNNEI. In DNA form, the CDR3 reads TGTGCCAGCATAAAATTGTCCGCTTGTGGCTACACCTTC. Amino acid sequence: CASIKLSACGYTF.

There are many counts of this clonotype. The gene calls are TRBV5-8 and TRBJ2-7; 7 bases map to TRBD2. CDR1 is SGHTS and CDR2 is YDEGEE in the germline V gene. The trim removed 3 bases at V and 0 bases at J, leaving 15 bases unmatched. The CDR3 covers 18 residues. For the CDR3, the DNA is TGTGCCAGCAGCTCGATCGTTGGGGGGGGTTCGAGCTCCTACGAGCAGTACTTC. Translation: CASSSIVGGGSSSYEQYF.

This CDR3 is CASEPAGGGTGELFF. The DNA for the CDR3 is TGCGCCAGCGAACCGGCAGGTGGCGGCACCGGGGAGCTGTTTTTT. The chain joins TRBV5-1 to TRBJ2-2; D is ambiguous. The CDR3 is 15 residues long. Trimming removed 7 bases from V and 4 bases from J, with 17 bases in between. Germline values: CDR1 SGHRS, CDR2 YFSETQ.

The CDR3 region has the DNA TGTGCCACCAGCAGGGGGACAGGGGTAGGGTCACCCCTCCACTTT. Protein: CATSRGTGVGSPLHF. The J gene is TRBJ1-6, the V gene TRBV15; TRBD1 matches 10 bases. With 3 bases clipped from V and 10 bases from J, the junction kept 6 bases outside the gene matches. Germline V gives CDR1 LNHNV, CDR2 YYDKDF (reference sequence). This CDR3 contains 15 residues.

The chain uses TRBV25-1 and TRBJ1-2; D may be TRBD1 (6 bases). CDR3 size: 18 residues. The V and J ends lost 5 bases and 3 bases respectively, with 25 bases between them. Germline V gene sequence: CDR1 MGHDK, CDR2 SYGVNS. DNA of the CDR3: TGTGCCAGCAGTTTCCACGCTTGGGGGGCCCAAACGGACTATGGCTACACCTTC. It encodes CASSFHAWGAQTDYGYTF.

This clonotype was detected once. This rearrangement joins TRBV28 to TRBJ2-7; D uncertain. Trimming cost V 7 bases and J 0 bases, with 13 bases left between them. The germline gives CDR1 MDHEN, CDR2 SYDVKM. This CDR3 spans 14 amino acids. The CDR3 DNA is TGTGCCAGCAACCCGCTGGGCCTCTCCTACGAGCAGTACTTC. As protein: CASNPLGLSYEQYF.

There are many counts of this clonotype. The chain links TRBV20-1 to TRBJ1-5; D gene uncertain. The CDR3 contains 15 residues. The germline gives CDR1 DFQATT, CDR2 SNEGSKA (reference sequence). Deletions cut 6 bases from V and 5 bases from J, with 20 bases between. CDR3 sequence (DNA): TGCAGTGCAAAGAATGGGTCAGGATATTATCAGCCCCAGCATTTT. Its translation is CSAKNGSGYYQPQHF.

This clonotype was counted a few times. In DNA form, the CDR3 reads TGTGCCAGCAAACCACAGGTAACGAACACTGAAGCTTTCTTT. Translating it yields CASKPQVTNTEAFF. The chain has TRBV2 and TRBJ1-1, with D tentatively TRBD1 (5 bases). The CDR3 length is 14 residues. Germline V gene data show CDR1 as SNHLY and CDR2 as FYNNEI. V was cut by 7 bases and J by 1 base, with 13 bases left in between.

This clonotype was counted only a few times. This chain links TRBV27 with TRBJ1-5, with D unresolved. This CDR3 is built from 15 residues. Trimming took off 2 bases at V and 5 bases at J, with 13 bases between the two ends. CDR1 MNHEY and CDR2 SMNVEV come from the germline V gene (reference sequence). The CDR3 sequence: CASSLEPGNDQPQHF. CDR3 bases: TGTGCCAGCAGTTTAGAACCAGGAAACGATCAGCCCCAGCATTTT.

This clonotype was seen ten or more times. The rearrangement joins TRBV20-1 to TRBJ1-4, with D maybe TRBD1 (5 bases). With 3 bases removed from V and 0 bases from J, the gap between germline ends came to 17 bases. This CDR3 is built from 17 residues. Germline values: CDR1 DFQATT, CDR2 SNEGSKA (reference sequence). This CDR3 is CSARDGTAFATNEKLFF. The CDR3 DNA is TGCAGTGCTAGGGACGGGACGGCCTTTGCAACTAATGAAAAACTGTTTTTT.

This chain links TRBV20-1 with TRBJ1-1; a possible D gene is TRBD1 (5 bases). The germline V gene has CDR1 DFQATT and CDR2 SNEGSKA (reference sequence). The CDR3 totals 14 residues. Trimming pared 1 base from V and 5 bases from J, leaving 14 bases between. CDR3 coding DNA: TGCAGTGCTAGAGGTGGGGGATTAGGAACTGAAGCTTTCTTT. Translation gives CSARGGGLGTEAFF.